The rows below give T cell receptor beta chains drawn from one sample of a study of T-cell reconstitution after alpha-beta-depleted transplantation in children. TCRdb re-called the PCR reads with MiXCR, one entry per CDR3 protein. The sample gives 530,000 or so distinct CDR3 sequences, roughly 27% of which show up once; 36% is in the top ten. The sequenced sample was PBMCs, obtained before TCRalphabeta/CD19-depleted stem cell transplant. These receptors originate from a boy in the first two years of life with Wiskott-Aldrich syndrome, due to receive a stem cell transplant. CDR3s include the opening cysteine and the closing phenylalanine or tryptophan. The D gene is left open where the match is weak. The listing skips clone size in some rows; elsewhere it reads once, few, many or a size class.

TRBJ2-7,TRBV12-3/TRBV12-4,NA,NA,CASRSQEKQYF,TGTGCCAGCAGATCCCAAGAGAAGCAGTACTTC
TRBJ2-7,TRBV7-6,TRBD1,NA,CASSSWTGNYEQYF,TGTGCCAGCAGCTCATGGACAGGAAACTACGAGCAGTACTTC
TRBJ1-4,TRBV28,NA,once,CASRTPAFLNEKLFF,TGTGCCAGCAGAACCCCGGCTTTCTTAAATGAAAAACTGTTTTTT
TRBJ2-7,TRBV5-1,NA,NA,CASSSPLGETYEQYF,TGCGCCAGCAGCTCCCCTCTGGGGGAAACCTACGAGCAGTACTTC
TRBJ2-7,TRBV6-5,NA,NA,CASSYVGGAYEQYF,TGTGCCAGCAGTTACGTTGGAGGGGCCTACGAGCAGTACTTC
TRBJ1-2,TRBV3-1,NA,NA,CASSQEEGLGYGYTF,TGTGCCAGCAGCCAAGAAGAGGGGCTCGGCTATGGCTACACCTTC
TRBJ2-7,TRBV5-1,TRBD1,few,CASSLGGTVKSDYEQYF,TGCGCCAGCAGCTTGGGAGGGACAGTAAAGAGCGACTACGAGCAGTACTTC
TRBJ2-1,TRBV12-3/TRBV12-4,TRBD1,few,CASSPRQGRDNEQFF,TGTGCCAGCAGTCCCCGACAGGGTAGGGACAATGAGCAGTTCTTC
TRBJ1-5,TRBV4-1,NA,few,CASSQEGNSNQPQHF,TGCGCCAGCAGCCAAGAAGGGAATAGCAATCAGCCCCAGCATTTT
TRBJ2-7,TRBV20-1,NA,few,CSAEGRGSYEQYF,TGCAGTGCTGAGGGCAGGGGCTCCTACGAGCAGTACTTC
TRBJ1-4,TRBV5-5,NA,NA,CASRPHWATNEKLFF,TGTGCCAGCAGACCACATTGGGCAACTAATGAAAAACTGTTTTTT
TRBJ2-5,TRBV5-1,TRBD2,NA,CASSLGIGTSAGRETQYF,TGCGCCAGCAGCTTGGGGATCGGGACTAGCGCCGGACGGGAGACCCAGTACTTC
TRBJ2-7,TRBV9,NA,NA,CASSPTPGSEQYF,TGTGCCAGCAGCCCAACCCCGGGGTCCGAGCAGTACTTC
TRBJ2-7,TRBV7-9,TRBD1,NA,CASSCRQGSWDHEQYF,TGTGCCAGCAGCTGCCGACAGGGATCATGGGACCACGAGCAGTACTTC
TRBJ2-2,TRBV12-3/TRBV12-4,NA,few,CSSRTGQNTGELFF,TGTTCCAGCAGGACGGGACAGAACACCGGGGAGCTGTTTTTT
TRBJ2-7,TRBV19,TRBD1,few,CASRTGTDSYEQYF,TGTGCCAGTAGGACCGGGACAGACAGCTACGAGCAGTACTTC
TRBJ2-4,TRBV11-2,NA,few,CASTRTALAKNIQYF,TGTGCCAGCACCCGGACAGCCCTAGCCAAAAACATTCAGTACTTC
TRBJ2-7,TRBV20-1,TRBD1,NA,CSASTGTGTFEQYF,TGCAGTGCGTCAACCGGGACAGGGACCTTCGAGCAGTACTTC
TRBJ2-1,TRBV5-1,TRBD2,NA,CASSPEGLVSYNEQFF,TGCGCCAGCAGCCCGGAGGGACTAGTCTCCTACAATGAGCAGTTCTTC
TRBJ2-2,TRBV24-1,NA,NA,CATKEQATGELFF,TGTGCCACCAAGGAGCAGGCCACCGGGGAGCTGTTTTTT
TRBJ2-6,TRBV6-5,NA,few,CASSYLGGVSGANVLTF,TGTGCCAGCAGTTACTTGGGGGGCGTCTCCGGGGCCAACGTCCTGACTTTC
TRBJ2-7,TRBV10-3,TRBD2,NA,CAIGAGTLYEQYF,TGTGCCATCGGAGCGGGAACACTCTACGAGCAGTACTTC
TRBJ2-3,TRBV20-1,NA,NA,CSASMDFSTDTQYF,TGCAGTGCTAGCATGGACTTCAGCACAGATACGCAGTATTTT
TRBJ2-1,TRBV19,TRBD2,NA,CASSIEGGSSYNEQFF,TGTGCCAGTAGTATAGAAGGCGGGAGCTCCTACAATGAGCAGTTCTTC
TRBJ2-7,TRBV27,TRBD1,NA,CASSLGTGWAYEQYF,TGTGCCAGCAGTCTCGGGACAGGGTGGGCCTACGAGCAGTACTTC
TRBJ1-1,TRBV18,NA,NA,CASSEVGRTEAFF,TGTGCCTCATCGGAGGTTGGGAGGACTGAAGCTTTCTTT
TRBJ2-7,TRBV5-6,NA,few,CASSLPGNYEQYF,TGCGCCAGCAGCTTGCCAGGGAACTACGAGCAGTACTTC
TRBJ2-3,TRBV3-1,NA,NA,CASSQVKSTDTQYF,TGTGCCAGCAGCCAAGTGAAAAGCACAGATACGCAGTATTTT
TRBJ2-1,TRBV5-1,NA,NA,CASSHRTDTIYNEQFF,TGCGCCAGCAGCCACAGGACAGATACAATCTACAATGAGCAGTTCTTC
TRBJ2-1,TRBV5-1,NA,few,CASSVVVGSFSYNEQFF,TGCGCCAGCAGCGTCGTGGTGGGATCCTTCTCCTACAATGAGCAGTTCTTC
TRBJ2-7,TRBV5-1,NA,NA,CASSLGVGPPAGEQYF,TGCGCCAGCAGCTTGGGGGTGGGACCTCCCGCCGGCGAGCAGTACTTC
TRBJ2-2,TRBV18,NA,few,CASSQGFEGELLF,TGTGCCAGCTCACAGGGGTTCGAAGGGGAGCTGTTGTTT
TRBJ1-1,TRBV5-1,NA,few,CASSLPARNTEAFF,TGCGCCAGCAGCTTGCCCGCCCGGAACACTGAAGCTTTCTTT
TRBJ2-1,TRBV6-5,TRBD2,NA,CASSYTTTSRDNEQFF,TGTGCCAGCAGTTACACCACGACTAGCCGAGACAATGAGCAGTTCTTC
TRBJ2-5,TRBV30,NA,NA,CAWSVKGEETQYF,TGTGCCTGGAGTGTTAAAGGGGAAGAGACCCAGTACTTC
TRBJ2-5,TRBV12-3/TRBV12-4,TRBD2,once,CASRPGLVQETQYF,TGTGCCAGCAGGCCGGGACTAGTACAAGAGACCCAGTACTTC
TRBJ2-2,TRBV28,TRBD2,few,CASSLYTHLAANTGELFF,TGTGCCAGCAGTTTATATACCCATCTAGCGGCGAACACCGGGGAGCTGTTTTTT
TRBJ2-1,TRBV20-1,TRBD2,NA,CSARARTSGRDEQFF,TGCAGTGCTAGAGCTCGGACTAGCGGGAGGGATGAGCAGTTCTTC
TRBJ2-7,TRBV20-1,TRBD1,NA,CSARVPDRESHEQYF,TGCAGTGCTAGAGTCCCAGACAGGGAAAGCCACGAGCAGTACTTC
TRBJ1-1,TRBV20-1,NA,NA,CSARAAEAFF,TGCAGTGCTAGGGCGGCAGAGGCTTTCTTT
TRBJ2-1,TRBV20-1,TRBD2,NA,CSALASGRTRNEQFF,TGCAGTGCGTTAGCTAGCGGGAGAACGCGCAATGAGCAGTTCTTC
TRBJ2-2,TRBV6-1,TRBD2,NA,CASSLSATSNPGELFF,TGTGCCAGCAGTCTTTCCGCGACTAGCAATCCCGGGGAGCTGTTTTTT
TRBJ2-7,TRBV7-2,TRBD2,NA,CASSLGASGTREQYF,TGTGCCAGCAGCTTAGGGGCTAGCGGGACGCGCGAGCAGTACTTC
TRBJ2-2,TRBV5-1,NA,NA,CASSLEIGGELFF,TGCGCCAGCAGCTTGGAAATTGGCGGGGAGCTGTTTTTT
TRBJ1-5,TRBV20-1,TRBD1,few,CSAWDRGYYSNQPQHF,TGCAGTGCCTGGGACAGGGGATACTATAGCAATCAGCCCCAGCATTTT
TRBJ2-2,TRBV20-1,TRBD2,NA,CSAPTTSGKVGELFF,TGCAGTGCTCCCACGACTAGCGGGAAAGTCGGGGAGCTGTTTTTT
TRBJ2-5,TRBV15,TRBD2,NA,CATSRGGLAGGETQYF,TGTGCCACCAGCAGAGGGGGACTAGCGGGAGGTGAGACCCAGTACTTC
TRBJ1-1,TRBV7-9,NA,few,CASSPDSTEAFF,TGTGCCAGCAGCCCGGACAGCACTGAAGCTTTCTTT
TRBJ1-3,TRBV7-8,NA,few,CASSFGNSGNTIYF,TGTGCCAGCAGCTTCGGGAACTCTGGAAACACCATATATTTT
TRBJ2-1,TRBV10-3,NA,NA,CAISEVAGARNEQFF,TGTGCCATCAGTGAGGTGGCGGGGGCACGGAATGAGCAGTTCTTC
TRBJ2-1,TRBV12-3/TRBV12-4,NA,few,CASSPQGGGWNEQFF,TGTGCCAGCAGTCCACAGGGTGGAGGATGGAATGAGCAGTTCTTC
TRBJ1-4,TRBV29-1,TRBD1,NA,CSVLVPGQGGVEKLFF,TGCAGCGTACTCGTCCCGGGACAGGGAGGGGTAGAAAAACTGTTTTTT
TRBJ2-1,TRBV25-1,NA,once,CASSVFRGAYNEQFF,TGTGCCAGCAGTGTGTTCAGGGGCGCCTACAATGAGCAGTTCTTC
TRBJ2-1,TRBV7-9,NA,few,CASIGRSSYNEQFF,TGTGCCAGCATAGGGCGGTCCTCCTACAATGAGCAGTTCTTC
TRBJ2-2,TRBV12-3/TRBV12-4,TRBD2,few,CASSPGTSNTGELFF,TGTGCCAGCAGTCCGGGGACTAGCAACACCGGGGAGCTGTTTTTT
TRBJ2-1,TRBV11-2,NA,NA,CASSSVYWGTGNEQFF,TGTGCCAGCAGCTCCGTTTATTGGGGGACGGGAAATGAGCAGTTCTTC
TRBJ1-1,TRBV20-1,TRBD1,few,CSADREHTEAFF,TGCAGTGCTGACAGGGAGCACACTGAAGCTTTCTTT
TRBJ2-7,TRBV14,NA,NA,CASSHQGRYEQYF,TGTGCCAGCAGCCACCAGGGGAGGTACGAGCAGTACTTC
TRBJ1-1,TRBV20-1,TRBD1,few,CSLDRGLNTEAFF,TGCAGTTTAGACAGGGGGCTGAACACTGAAGCTTTCTTT